This TCR beta chain comes out of a study of blood T cells in healthy people across ages. Study outcomes and limitations: Among T cells, TCR beta diversity per million cells dropped roughly linearly as age rose. Because donor CMV status was unknown, expanded clonotype changes were possibly confounded.

On this clonotype: What it recognizes is unknown.

Alongside a J-beta primer mix, a sample-barcoded 5' primer served in a second PCR lasting about 7 to 12 cycles. One entry per CDR3 protein results from TCRdb running MiXCR on the 5' RACE reads. Here the sample spans around 990,000 distinct CDR3 sequences, less than 45% being singletons. Germline V CDR1 and CDR2: MNHEY, SMNVEV (reference sequence). Trimming at V came to 4 bases and at J to 7 bases, leaving 14 bases not matched to a gene. This CDR3 has 17 amino acids. Per-sample yields of isolated PBMCs were at least 6 million. The chain links TRBV27 to TRBJ1-5, with 9 bases matching TRBD1. What was sequenced was blood. The clonotype was recovered from a man in his late teens or twenties in good health. CDR3 in amino acids: CASSSGDRVRGTQPQHF. The CDR3 region has the DNA TGTGCCAGCAGTTCTGGGGACAGGGTTAGGGGCACCCAGCCCCAGCATTTT.